The TCR beta chain described here comes from a study of early T cells in non-severe SARS-CoV-2 infection. Whole-study findings and limits: There was a bias toward anti-spike CD8 responses in VDJdb matching, which missed private and CD4 specificities.

MiXCR was run by TCRdb on the 5' RACE reads, yielding one entry per CDR3 protein. The sample records about 85,000 distinct CDR3 sequences, around an eighth being singletons. Germline V lookup: CDR1 SQVTM, CDR2 ANQGSEA. J gave up 7 bases and V 6 bases, and 2 bases lay outside the gene matches. The CDR3 length is 13 residues. In regard to this clonotype: Antigen specificity is unknown.

Input material: whole blood. This sequence was found in an adult who was a healthcare worker with PCR-confirmed SARS-CoV-2 infection or an uninfected control (not recorded which). The chain uses TRBV29-1 and TRBJ2-2, with TRBD2 identical over 13 bases. The CDR3: CSVRTSGSGELFF. CDR3 bases: TGCAGCGTACGGACTAGCGGGAGCGGGGAGCTGTTTTTT.